The 8 T cell receptor beta chains in this list originate from one sample, sequenced in a study of cytomegalovirus exposure and HLA in healthy donors. PCR involved 60 Vbeta and 13 Jbeta primers. The repertoire was sequenced with immunoSEQ multiplex PCR; TCRdb's copy has only in-frame clones and lacks some. This table holds 150,000 to 250,000 clones, roughly four fifths found once. Source material: PBMCs. Every receptor here comes from a boy aged 2 to 10 in good health and CMV-seronegative.

The chain carries TRBV29-1 and TRBJ1-5; TRBD1 is a possible D gene (6 bases). Germline CDR1 and CDR2: SQVTM and ANQGSEA. Trimming removed 6 bases from V and 14 bases from J, with 20 bases in between. The CDR3 is 12 amino acids. The CDR3 here is CSVPRTAGREHF. The DNA of the CDR3 is TGCAGCGTCCCTCGGACAGCCGGGCGCGAGCATTTT.

This clone has only one observation. The chain recombines TRBV29-1 with TRBJ2-1; 8 nucleotides align to TRBD2. Germline V lookup: CDR1 SQVTM, CDR2 ANQGSEA. The CDR3 is made up of 17 amino acids. With V trimmed by 7 bases and J by 10 bases, 24 bases remained unmatched. The CDR3: CSAAGPQRAGDPREQFF. The CDR3 DNA is TGCAGCGCTGCGGGCCCACAGCGAGCGGGGGACCCACGAGAGCAGTTCTTC.

This clone has just one count. V is TRBV29-1 and J is TRBJ1-2, with TRBD1 as a possible D gene (5 bases). The CDR3 contains 17 residues. V lost 4 bases and J 0 bases, leaving 21 bases between the germline ends. In germline, CDR1 is SQVTM, CDR2 ANQGSEA. CDR3 protein: CSVALRLGQPANYGYTF. The CDR3 nucleotides are TGCAGCGTTGCCCTCCGGCTAGGACAACCGGCTAACTATGGCTACACCTTC.

This chain links TRBV6-5 with TRBJ1-2, with D uncertain. From germline, CDR1 is MNHEY and CDR2 SVGAGI. Trimming took off 4 bases at V and 4 bases at J, with 7 bases between the two ends. There are 12 residues in the CDR3. Here the CDR3 DNA reads TGTGCCAGCAGTTTAACGGGCTATGGCTACACCTTC. This translates into CASSLTGYGYTF.

This clone was observed a single time. The genes are TRBV19 and TRBJ1-2; D uncertain. Germline CDR1 and CDR2: LNHDA and SQIVND (reference sequence). The CDR3 spans 14 residues. V lost 3 bases, J lost 5 bases, and 13 bases lay in between. CDR3 residues: CASSIVPGIYGYTF. CDR3 DNA sequence: TGTGCCAGTAGTATCGTTCCCGGGATATATGGCTACACCTTC.

The gene calls are TRBV27 and TRBJ2-5, with TRBD2 matching over 7 bases. CDR1 and CDR2 from the germline V gene are MNHEY and SMNVEV (reference sequence). The CDR3 sequence is 15 residues long. J gave up 2 bases and V 6 bases, and 9 bases lay outside the gene matches. CDR3 region: CASSPRGREQETQYF. The DNA for the CDR3 is TGTGCCAGCAGCCCCCGGGGGAGGGAGCAAGAGACCCAGTACTTC.

This clone appeared a single time. The chain links TRBV10-3 to TRBJ2-3, with a possible D match to TRBD1 (5 bases). V dropped 3 bases and J dropped 7 bases, with 14 bases sitting between them. Germline CDR1 reads ENHRY; CDR2 reads SYGVKD. The CDR3 runs to 14 residues. The CDR3 here is CAISDARVHNTQYF. DNA of the CDR3: TGTGCCATCAGTGACGCCAGGGTCCACAATACGCAGTATTTT.

This chain links TRBV19 with TRBJ1-6; the D is unclear. CDR1 and CDR2 (germline): LNHDA, SQIVND (reference sequence). The CDR3 has 15 residues. Trimming cost V 3 bases and J 7 bases, with 13 bases left between them. CDR3 in DNA: TGTGCCAGTAGTATGATGGGCCCGGTAAATTCACCCCTCCACTTT. Its translation: CASSMMGPVNSPLHF.